This TCR beta chain was documented in a study of response to subunit inactivated influenza vaccine. Study outcomes and limitations: Authors suggested few new T cells are recruited by each seasonal influenza vaccination.

TCRdb passed the RT-PCR reads through MiXCR, listing each CDR3 protein once. The sample includes about 540,000 distinct CDR3 sequences, roughly 25% of them seen just once. Germline V gives CDR1 SGHAT, CDR2 FQNNGV. The V end was cut by 6 bases, the J end by 0 bases, with 6 bases between. The CDR3 contains 13 residues. This clonotype was observed a few times. What it binds is not known. This sample was shared with a second study, whose subject was T cells expressing NK-cell markers. That source reports: Beta-chain TCR cDNA was generated via 5'RACE template switching with UMIs. Sequencing of TCR beta repertoires drew on sorted CD3+CD56+NKG2C+, CD3+CD56+NKG2C- and CD3+CD56-NKG2C+ T cells. NKG2C+ dominant clonotype frequencies in over 5 donors were roughly 1.0-7.5% of CD8+ T cells.

The specimen was CD4+ T cells sorted from PBMCs, collected approximately 13 days after vaccination. J is TRBJ2-4 and V is TRBV11-2; no clear D gene. The receptor comes from a man aged 45-60 years who received an inactivated influenza vaccine. The CDR3 is CASRALAKNIQYF. CDR3 DNA: TGTGCCAGCAGGGCCCTAGCCAAAAACATTCAGTACTTC.